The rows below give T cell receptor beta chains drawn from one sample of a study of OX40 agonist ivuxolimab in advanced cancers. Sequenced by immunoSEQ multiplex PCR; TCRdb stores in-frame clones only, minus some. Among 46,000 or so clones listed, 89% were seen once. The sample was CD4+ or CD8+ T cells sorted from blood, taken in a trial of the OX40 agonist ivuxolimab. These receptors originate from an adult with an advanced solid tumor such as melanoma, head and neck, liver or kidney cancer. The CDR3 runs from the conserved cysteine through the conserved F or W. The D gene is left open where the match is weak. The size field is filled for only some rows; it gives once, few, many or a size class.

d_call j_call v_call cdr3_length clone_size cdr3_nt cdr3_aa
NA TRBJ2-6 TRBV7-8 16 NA TGTGCCAGCAGCTTAGCTTCCAGCTCTGGGGCCAACGTCCTGACTTTC CASSLASSSGANVLTF
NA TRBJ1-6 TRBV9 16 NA TGTGCCAGCGGACCAAAGGGGGAGTTCTATAATTCACCCCTCCACTTT CASGPKGEFYNSPLHF
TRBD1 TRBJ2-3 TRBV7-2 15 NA TGTGCCAGCAGCTTACGGGACAGACTCACAGATACGCAGTATTTT CASSLRDRLTDTQYF
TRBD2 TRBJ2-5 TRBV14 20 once TGTGCCAGCAGCCTCCGAATTAGCGGGAGGGGGGTCGCCTTACAAGAGACCCAGTACTTC CASSLRISGRGVALQETQYF
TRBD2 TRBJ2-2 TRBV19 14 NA TGTGCCAGTAGTATACCTAGCGGCACCGGGGAGCTGTTTTTT CASSIPSGTGELFF
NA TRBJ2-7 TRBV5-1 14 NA TGCGCCAGCAGCTCGGGACAAACATCCTACGAGCAGTACTTC CASSSGQTSYEQYF
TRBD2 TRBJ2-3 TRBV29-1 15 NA TGCAGCGTGGAACGGGGGGTTTCTAGCACAGATACGCAGTATTTT CSVERGVSSTDTQYF
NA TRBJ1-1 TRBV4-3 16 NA TGCGCCAGCAGCCAAGTCTCACTGACAATGAACACTGAAGCTTTCTTT CASSQVSLTMNTEAFF
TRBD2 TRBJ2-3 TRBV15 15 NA TGTGCCACCAGCGTCCTAGCGGGGGGTAGAGATACGCAGTATTTT CATSVLAGGRDTQYF
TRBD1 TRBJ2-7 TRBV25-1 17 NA TGTGCCAGCAGTGCCCCCACGGATGGGGACAGGGGTTACGAGCAGTACTTC CASSAPTDGDRGYEQYF
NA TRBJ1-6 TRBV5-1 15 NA TGCGCCAGCAGCTTGGGTGGGACCCCGAATTCACCCCTCCACTTT CASSLGGTPNSPLHF
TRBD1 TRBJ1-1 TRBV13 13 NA TGTGCCAGCAGCTCCACAGGGGACACTGAAGCTTTCTTT CASSSTGDTEAFF
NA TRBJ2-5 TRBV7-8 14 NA TGTGCCAGCAGCTTAGGGCAGAGCCAAGAGACCCAGTACTTC CASSLGQSQETQYF
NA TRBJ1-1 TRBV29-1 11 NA TGCAGCGTTCCGACTGAAACTGAAGCTTTCTTT CSVPTETEAFF
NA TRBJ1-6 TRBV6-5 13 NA TGTGCCAGCAGTTACGCCCGGGGATCACCCCTCCACTTT CASSYARGSPLHF
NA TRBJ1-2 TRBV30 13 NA TGTGCCTGGAGTGTACTCGGTCAAGATGGCTACACCTTC CAWSVLGQDGYTF
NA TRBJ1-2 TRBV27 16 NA TGTGCCAGCAGTCTGCATCCCCCGTATAGGAGCTATGGCTACACCTTC CASSLHPPYRSYGYTF
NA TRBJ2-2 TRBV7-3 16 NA TGTGCCAGCAGCTTAACCAGGGGACACGACACCGGGGAGCTGTTTTTT CASSLTRGHDTGELFF
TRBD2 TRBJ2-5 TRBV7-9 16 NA TGTGCCAGCAGCTTAAGACTAGCGGGCTCCCAAGAGACCCAGTACTTC CASSLRLAGSQETQYF
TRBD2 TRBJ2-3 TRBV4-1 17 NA TGCGCCAGCAGCCAGACCGGGACTAGCGGAAGCACAGATACGCAGTATTTT CASSQTGTSGSTDTQYF
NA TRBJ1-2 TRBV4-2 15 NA TGTGCCAGCAGCCAAGGGGGCAGTTACTCCTATGGCTACACCTTC CASSQGGSYSYGYTF
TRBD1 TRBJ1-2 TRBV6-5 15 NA TGTGCCAGCAGTTACCCCGGGACAGGGGCGGGCGGCTACACCTTC CASSYPGTGAGGYTF
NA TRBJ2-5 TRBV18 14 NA TGTGCCAGCTCACCGGCCGGGGTCGGAGAGACCCAGTACTTC CASSPAGVGETQYF
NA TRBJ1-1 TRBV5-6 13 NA TGTGCCAGCAGCTTGCGAGTGAACACTGAAGCTTTCTTT CASSLRVNTEAFF
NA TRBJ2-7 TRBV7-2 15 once TGTGCCAGCAGCTTAGGATTCGGAGACTCCTACGAGCAGTACTTC CASSLGFGDSYEQYF
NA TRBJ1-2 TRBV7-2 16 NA TGTGCCAGCAGCTTAGCGCCCAGGTCGAGGATTTATGGCTACACCTTC CASSLAPRSRIYGYTF
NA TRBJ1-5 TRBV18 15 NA TGTGCCAGCCGAACCACCGGGGGCGGCAATCAGCCCCAGCATTTT CASRTTGGGNQPQHF
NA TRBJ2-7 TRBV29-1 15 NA TGCAGCGTTGAATTTTCAGGTAGCAATCCCTACGAGCAGTACTTC CSVEFSGSNPYEQYF
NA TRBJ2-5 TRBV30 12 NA TGTGCCTGGATGGACCTAACAGAGACCCAGTACTTC CAWMDLTETQYF
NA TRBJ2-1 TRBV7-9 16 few TGTGCCAGCAGCTTAGGGGCAGGGGGGTCCTACAATGAGCAGTTCTTC CASSLGAGGSYNEQFF
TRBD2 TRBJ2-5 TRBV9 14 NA TGTGCCAGCAGCGTAGGAGCGGGGTTAGAGGAGCAGTACTTC CASSVGAGLEEQYF
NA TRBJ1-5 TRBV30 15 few TGTGCCTGGAGTGCACCGGGACTCTACAATCAGCCCCAGCATTTT CAWSAPGLYNQPQHF
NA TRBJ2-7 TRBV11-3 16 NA TGTGCCAGCAGCCCCTTTGAGGGTACCCTCTCCTACGAGCAGTACTTC CASSPFEGTLSYEQYF
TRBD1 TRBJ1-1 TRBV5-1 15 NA TGCGCCAGCAGCCTTGGGACAGGGTGGGTTACTGAAGCTTTCTTT CASSLGTGWVTEAFF
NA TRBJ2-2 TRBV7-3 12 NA TGTGCCAGCAGTTCGGGGAGCGGGGAGCTGTTTTTT CASSSGSGELFF
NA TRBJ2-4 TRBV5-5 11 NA TGTGCCAGCGATATATGGGACATTCAGTACTTC CASDIWDIQYF
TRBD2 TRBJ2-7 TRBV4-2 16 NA TGTGCCAGCAGCTTGACTAGCGGGAGGGATCCCTACGAGCAGTACTTC CASSLTSGRDPYEQYF
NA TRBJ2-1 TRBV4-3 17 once TGCGCCAGCAGCCAAGAAGTTAGCGGAGCCCCTTTGAATGAGCAGTTCTTC CASSQEVSGAPLNEQFF
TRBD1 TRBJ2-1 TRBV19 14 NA TGTGCCACAGGGGGAAAGGTCTCCTACAATGAGCAGTTCTTC CATGGKVSYNEQFF
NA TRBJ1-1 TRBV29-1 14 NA TGCAGCGGAACCGACAGGCAAAGGGACACTGAAGCTTTCTTT CSGTDRQRDTEAFF
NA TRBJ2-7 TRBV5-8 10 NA TGTGCCAGCGGGGGCTACGAGCAGTACTTC CASGGYEQYF
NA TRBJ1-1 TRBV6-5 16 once TGTGCCAGCAGTTACTGGTACGCCGACAGCAACACTGAAGCTTTCTTT CASSYWYADSNTEAFF
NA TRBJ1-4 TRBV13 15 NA TGTGCCAGCAGCTTGAGGGACTTGTTATCTGAAAAACTGTTTTTT CASSLRDLLSEKLFF